A single sample is the source of the 27 T cell receptor beta chains below, sequenced in a study of T cells after yellow fever vaccination. One entry per CDR3 protein, called by TCRdb with MiXCR from the 5' RACE reads. The sample lists about 96,000 distinct CDR3 sequences, roughly 8.2% occurring once. The sequences come from CD8+ T cells not binding an NS4B(214-222) dextramer, sorted from PBMCs, collected around 15 days after the first yellow fever vaccination. These receptors originate from a young man who received the YFV17D yellow fever vaccine.

The chain carries TRBV3-1 and TRBJ2-1, with TRBD2 identical over 11 bases. The CDR3 runs 16 residues. V trimming: 4 bases; J trimming: 10 bases; junction bases outside the gene matches: 12. Germline V gives CDR1 LGHDT, CDR2 YNNKEL (reference sequence). As DNA, the CDR3 is TGTGCCAGCAGCCGTATGCTTAGCGGGGGGGCAGGGGAGCAGTTCTTC. Encoded protein: CASSRMLSGGAGEQFF.

This clonotype was counted only a few times. The chain couples TRBV11-2 to TRBJ2-6; 15 positions agree with TRBD2. This CDR3 spans 20 amino acids. Per the germline V gene, CDR1 is SGHAT and CDR2 is FQNNGV. J gave up 4 bases and V 2 bases, and 9 bases lay outside the gene matches. This chain's CDR3 is CASSLPWTSGGATGANVLTF. For the CDR3, the DNA is TGTGCCAGCAGCTTACCCTGGACTAGCGGGGGGGCCACAGGGGCCAACGTCCTGACTTTC.

This clonotype has only a few counts. V and J are TRBV2 and TRBJ2-3, with a tentative D call TRBD1 (5 bases). This CDR3 is 14 amino acids long. V was pared by 7 bases and J by 2 bases, with 13 bases between. CDR1 is SNHLY and CDR2 is FYNNEI in the germline V gene. CDR3 loop: CASIRRQTTDTQYF. The CDR3, as DNA: TGTGCCAGCATTCGGCGACAGACCACAGATACGCAGTATTTT.

This clonotype was recorded many times. The rearrangement links TRBV7-9 to TRBJ2-2; D remains unclear. CDR1 is SEHNR and CDR2 is FQNEAQ in the germline V gene (reference sequence). This CDR3 is built from 13 residues. V lost 2 bases to trimming and J lost 4 bases, with 5 bases between them. Written as DNA, the CDR3 is TGTGCCAGCAGCTTATCCGGCACCGGGGAGCTGTTTTTT. Encoded protein: CASSLSGTGELFF.

This clonotype was seen only a few times. This rearrangement joins TRBV25-1 to TRBJ2-5; TRBD1 is a possible D gene (6 bases). The CDR3 has 12 amino acids. Germline values: CDR1 MGHDK, CDR2 SYGVNS. V was cut by 6 bases and J by 5 bases, with 10 bases left in between. The CDR3 bases are TGTGCCAGCAGCGCAGGGGTCGAGACCCAGTACTTC. Protein product: CASSAGVETQYF.

This clonotype was counted at least ten times. The chain carries TRBV7-6 and TRBJ2-7, with 8 bases that match TRBD1. V gave up 5 bases and J gave up 3 bases; unmatched junction bases: 9. This CDR3 spans 15 amino acids. Per germline, CDR1 SGHVS and CDR2 FNYEAQ. CDR3 loop: CASSLGQGSSYEQYV. CDR3 bases: TGTGCCAGCAGCCTTGGACAGGGCTCCAGCTACGAGCAGTACGTC.

This clonotype was counted only a few times. The V gene is TRBV25-1, the J gene TRBJ1-2, with TRBD1 matching over 12 bases. With 2 bases clipped from V and 1 base from J, the junction kept 5 bases outside the gene matches. Germline CDR1 and CDR2: MGHDK and SYGVNS. The CDR3 is 17 residues long. CDR3 loop: CASSEPGQGANNYGYTF. CDR3 bases: TGTGCCAGCAGTGAACCGGGACAGGGGGCGAATAACTATGGCTACACCTTC.

The CDR3 DNA reads TGTGCCAGTAGTACCGGGGACAGGGGCCTTGGGGGGGATGAGCAGTTCTTC. It codes for CASSTGDRGLGGDEQFF. The rearrangement links TRBV19 to TRBJ2-1, with 10 positions matching TRBD1. V lost 4 bases, J lost 8 bases, and 14 bases stayed unmatched. The CDR3 contains 17 residues. Germline V gene data show CDR1 as LNHDA and CDR2 as SQIVND (reference sequence).

This clonotype turned up a few times. The chain is built from TRBV18 and TRBJ1-2, with 8 positions matching TRBD1. Germline V lookup: CDR1 KGHSH, CDR2 LQKENI. V gave up 3 bases and J gave up 5 bases; unmatched junction bases: 8. This CDR3 has 15 residues. CDR3 coding DNA: TGTGCCAGCTCACCCCCAGGGACAGGTGCTTATGGCTACACCTTC. Protein product: CASSPPGTGAYGYTF.

This clonotype was seen more than once but under ten times. The genes are TRBV20-1 and TRBJ1-2; unclear D gene. Between the trimmed V and J ends, which lost 0 bases and 4 bases, there was a span of 9 bases. This CDR3 has 13 amino acids. The germline CDR1 and CDR2 sequences are DFQATT and SNEGSKA (reference sequence). CDR3 sequence (DNA): TGCAGTGCTAGAGATTGGGCCTCCTATGGCTACACCTTC. Its translation is CSARDWASYGYTF.

This clonotype was counted between two and nine times. The chain employs TRBV3-1 and TRBJ1-1; D ambiguous. Between the trimmed V and J ends, which lost 2 bases and 6 bases, there was a span of 13 bases. The CDR3 loop spans 14 amino acids. The V gene's germline CDR1 is LGHDT and CDR2 YNNKEL (reference sequence). In DNA, the CDR3 is TGTGCCAGCAGCCAAACCGCGAGTAGGTCTGAAGCTTTCTTT. This codes for CASSQTASRSEAFF.

This clonotype was observed a few times. J is TRBJ2-7 and V is TRBV5-1; D remains unclear. This CDR3 spans 14 amino acids. From germline, CDR1 is SGHRS and CDR2 YFSETQ. The ends were cut back, 0 bases at V and 2 bases at J, with 9 bases in the middle. Here the CDR3 DNA reads TGCGCCAGCAGCTTGGGCGTTTTTACCTACGAGCAGTACTTC. It encodes CASSLGVFTYEQYF. The variable domain in full, with the rest retrieved from reference TRBV5-1 and TRBJ2-7, is KAGVTQTPRYLIKTRGQQVTLSCSPISGHRSVSWYQQTPGQGLQFLFEYFSETQRNKGNFPGRFSGRQFSNSRSEMNVSTLELGDSALYLCASSLGVFTYEQYFGPGTRLTVT.

Comment on this clonotype: A read error may account for a junction end that differs from germline. The V gene is TRBV4-3, the J gene TRBJ1-1; the D gene is possibly TRBD1 (5 bases). CDR3 length: 13 amino acids. Germline loops: CDR1 LGHNA, CDR2 YSLEER. CDR3 protein: CTSSRTGTTEAFF. For the CDR3, the DNA is TGCACCAGCAGCCGGACCGGGACCACTGAAGCTTTCTTT.

This chain links TRBV20-1 with TRBJ1-4, with D possibly matching TRBD1 (5 bases). Germline lookup yields CDR1 DFQATT and CDR2 SNEGSKA (reference sequence). V was clipped by 2 bases and J by 7 bases, with 5 bases between them. The CDR3 length is 11 residues. CDR3 residues: CSARRGEKLFF. The CDR3, as DNA: TGCAGTGCTAGAAGGGGTGAAAAACTGTTTTTT.

Turning to this clonotype: Being one base from a much bigger clone, this may be a read error. The chain joins TRBV12-3 or TRBV12-4 to TRBJ2-3; the D gene is possibly TRBD1 (6 bases). V was trimmed by 7 bases and J by 2 bases, leaving 13 bases between them. This CDR3 is 14 amino acids long. CDR3 amino acids: CASTDRRSTDTQYF. CDR3 DNA: TGTGCCAGCACTGACAGGCGCTCCACAGATACGCAGTATTTT.

V gene TRBV12-3 or TRBV12-4 combines with J gene TRBJ1-2; D gene ambiguous. Trimming removed 5 bases at V and 1 base at J, with 8 bases between. This CDR3 is built from 13 residues. DNA of the CDR3: TGTGCCAGCAGTCGGGAGTTTAACTATGGCTACACCTTC. Its translation is CASSREFNYGYTF.

The rearrangement joins TRBV7-8 to TRBJ2-7; D gene unclear. The CDR3 extends over 16 amino acids. From germline, CDR1 is SGHVS and CDR2 FQNEAQ. The germline V and J ends were trimmed by 1 base and 2 bases, with 15 bases remaining between them. The CDR3 DNA sequence: TGTGCCAGCAGCTTAGGCGAAAACACGGCTACCTACGAGCAGTACGTC. Amino acid sequence: CASSLGENTATYEQYV.

This clonotype was seen more than once but under ten times. The rearrangement links TRBV7-6 to TRBJ2-7, with a weak D call TRBD1 (6 bases). Germline V lookup: CDR1 SGHVS, CDR2 FNYEAQ. CDR3 length: 16 amino acids. Trimming took 3 bases from V and 0 from J, leaving 15 bases between them. CDR3 sequence (DNA): TGTGCCAGCAGCTTTAACGACAGGACACCCTCCTACGAGCAGTACTTC. As protein: CASSFNDRTPSYEQYF.

The genes are TRBV12-3 or TRBV12-4 and TRBJ2-1; perhaps TRBD2 as D (5 bases). The CDR3 extends over 16 amino acids. V lost 4 bases and J lost 4, with 17 bases in between. The CDR3 sequence: CASSWIRGYPYNEQFF. DNA of the CDR3: TGTGCCAGCAGTTGGATCCGAGGGTACCCTTACAATGAGCAGTTCTTC.

This clonotype was observed a few times. V gene TRBV9 combines with J gene TRBJ2-2; possible D gene TRBD1, 6 bases. V gave up 7 bases and J gave up 4 bases, with 14 bases separating them. The CDR3 length is 14 residues. Germline CDR1 SGDLS, CDR2 YYNGEE. For the CDR3, the DNA is TGTGCCAGCGGGCCGGGACATTCCACCGGGGAGCTGTTTTTT. Translated: CASGPGHSTGELFF. Using reference TRBV9 and TRBJ2-2 for the parts outside the CDR3, the full variable domain is DSGVTQTPKHLITATGQRVTLRCSPRSGDLSVYWYQQSLDQGLQFLIQYYNGEERAKGNILERFSAQQFPDLHSELNLSSLELGDSALYFCASGPGHSTGELFFGEGSRLTVL.

The table lists this clonotype with a few counts. The chain recombines TRBV4-3 with TRBJ2-1; TRBD2 matches at 7 bases. The CDR3 sequence is 15 residues long. Germline values: CDR1 LGHNA, CDR2 YSLEER. Losses at the gene ends were 0 bases for V and 4 bases for J; bases not matched to a gene: 3. CDR3 nucleotides: TGCGCCAGCAGCCAAGAGTGGGGGGGATACAATGAGCAGTTCTTC. Translating it yields CASSQEWGGYNEQFF.

A few counts support this clonotype. CDR3 in amino acids: CASSYSRANTEAFF. Written as DNA, the CDR3 is TGTGCCAGCAGTTACTCGAGGGCGAACACTGAAGCTTTCTTT. This rearrangement joins TRBV6-5 to TRBJ1-1; D is ambiguous. The CDR3 runs to 14 residues. V was shortened by 0 bases and J by 1 base, with 6 bases between the two germline ends. Germline CDR1 reads MNHEY; CDR2 reads SVGAGI.

J is TRBJ2-1 and V is TRBV9; TRBD2 agrees at 7 bases. J lost 2 bases, V lost 0 bases, and 2 bases had no gene match. The CDR3 is made up of 15 amino acids. Germline assignment: CDR1 SGDLS and CDR2 YYNGEE. CDR3 nucleotides: TGTGCCAGCAGCGTAGTTGGGGGGGCCTACAATGAGCAGTTCTTC. Amino acid sequence: CASSVVGGAYNEQFF.

This clonotype was counted between two and nine times. The chain recombines TRBV7-6 with TRBJ1-2; no reliable D call. This CDR3 comprises 13 residues. Deletions cut 6 bases from V and 8 bases from J, with 16 bases between. The germline gives CDR1 SGHVS, CDR2 FNYEAQ. CDR3 coding DNA: TGTGCCAGCAGGCCAGACGGGGATGACGGCTACACCTTC. It encodes CASRPDGDDGYTF.

V and J are TRBV12-3 or TRBV12-4 and TRBJ2-7; 11 bases map to TRBD1. Losses at the gene ends were 8 bases for V and 8 bases for J; bases not matched to a gene: 11. The CDR3 is 14 amino acids. The CDR3 bases are TGTGCCAGCTCTTACGGGACAGGGGGTTTTAAGCAGTACTTC. Translated: CASSYGTGGFKQYF.

In this sample, this clonotype turned up a few times. The gene calls are TRBV12-3 or TRBV12-4 and TRBJ2-2, with TRBD1 as a possible D gene (6 bases). V shed 3 bases and J shed 9 bases, with 8 bases lying between them. This CDR3 has 12 residues. CDR3 coding DNA: TGTGCCAGCAGTTTGGGGGCGTGGGAGCTGTTTTTT. This gives the protein CASSLGAWELFF.

This clonotype was observed at least ten times. The CDR3 bases are TGTGCCAGCAGTTTAGGGGACAGGGTCCACGAGCAGTACTTC. Amino acids: CASSLGDRVHEQYF. This rearrangement joins TRBV12-3 or TRBV12-4 to TRBJ2-7, with 9 bases fitting TRBD1. The CDR3 is 14 amino acids. V shed 1 base and J 5 bases; nucleotides not matched to a gene: 3.